These T cell receptor beta chains were read from a single sample in a study of preoperative IRX-2 immunotherapy in early breast cancer. The assay was immunoSEQ multiplex PCR, and TCRdb's table has in-frame clones only and misses some. The table has about 38,000 clones, 80% to 90% seen once. The source was lymph node tissue, collected after IRX-2 immunotherapy. Receptors were obtained from a human donor with breast cancer. The CDR3 runs from the conserved cysteine through the conserved F or W. Each record gives: clone size, J gene, D gene, V gene, CDR3 protein, CDR3 DNA. The D gene is left open where the match is weak. Size is omitted from some rows. Given values are once, few, many or a class for expanded clones.

clone size: once; J gene: TRBJ2-7; D gene: NA; V gene: TRBV19; CDR3 protein: CASSINAETTDSYEQYF; CDR3 DNA: TGTGCCAGTAGTATAAATGCCGAGACTACCGACTCCTACGAGCAGTACTTC
clone size: NA; J gene: TRBJ1-1; D gene: NA; V gene: TRBV11-3; CDR3 protein: CASSPLWVGTEAFF; CDR3 DNA: TGTGCCAGCAGCCCGCTCTGGGTGGGCACTGAAGCTTTCTTT
clone size: NA; J gene: TRBJ1-4; D gene: NA; V gene: TRBV18; CDR3 protein: CASSPAGLNEKLFF; CDR3 DNA: TGTGCCAGCTCACCGGCAGGGCTTAATGAAAAACTGTTTTTT
clone size: NA; J gene: TRBJ1-2; D gene: NA; V gene: TRBV11-3; CDR3 protein: CASSLFSSGPRYGYTF; CDR3 DNA: TGTGCCAGCAGCTTGTTTAGCTCAGGTCCCCGCTATGGCTACACCTTC
clone size: NA; J gene: TRBJ2-7; D gene: NA; V gene: TRBV12-5; CDR3 protein: CASGTTGKPYEQYF; CDR3 DNA: TGTGCTAGTGGCACAACAGGGAAACCCTACGAGCAGTACTTC
clone size: NA; J gene: TRBJ2-2; D gene: TRBD2; V gene: TRBV6-8; CDR3 protein: CASSQPEVAGTGELFF; CDR3 DNA: TGTGCCAGCAGTCAACCCGAAGTAGCGGGCACCGGGGAGCTGTTTTTT
clone size: NA; J gene: TRBJ2-1; D gene: NA; V gene: TRBV14; CDR3 protein: CASSQDKGFIYNEQFF; CDR3 DNA: TGTGCCAGCAGCCAAGATAAGGGCTTCATCTACAATGAGCAGTTCTTC
clone size: NA; J gene: TRBJ2-3; D gene: NA; V gene: TRBV28; CDR3 protein: CASSFRGKTSTDTQYF; CDR3 DNA: TGTGCCAGCAGTTTCAGGGGTAAGACTAGCACAGATACGCAGTATTTT
clone size: once; J gene: TRBJ2-7; D gene: NA; V gene: TRBV14; CDR3 protein: CASSQVTVGEQYF; CDR3 DNA: TGTGCCAGCAGCCAAGTAACCGTGGGGGAGCAGTACTTC
clone size: few; J gene: TRBJ2-3; D gene: TRBD1; V gene: TRBV2; CDR3 protein: CASQGTGENTQYF; CDR3 DNA: TGTGCCAGCCAGGGGACAGGGGAGAACACGCAGTATTTT
clone size: once; J gene: TRBJ1-1; D gene: TRBD1; V gene: TRBV29-1; CDR3 protein: CSVENDRVNTEAFF; CDR3 DNA: TGCAGCGTTGAAAATGACAGGGTTAACACTGAAGCTTTCTTT
clone size: NA; J gene: TRBJ1-2; D gene: TRBD1; V gene: TRBV23-1; CDR3 protein: CASSQRPQTGGGYGYTF; CDR3 DNA: TGCGCCAGCAGCCAACGCCCCCAGACAGGGGGAGGGTATGGCTACACCTTC
clone size: NA; J gene: TRBJ1-2; D gene: NA; V gene: TRBV1; CDR3 protein: CASSQGRDYGYTF; CDR3 DNA: TGCGCCAGCAGCCAAGGCAGGGACTATGGCTACACCTTC
clone size: NA; J gene: TRBJ2-7; D gene: NA; V gene: TRBV25-1; CDR3 protein: CASSYGPKVGEQYF; CDR3 DNA: TGTGCCAGCAGCTACGGTCCGAAGGTGGGGGAGCAGTACTTC
clone size: NA; J gene: TRBJ2-1; D gene: NA; V gene: TRBV19; CDR3 protein: CASSSSWGRGYGEQFF; CDR3 DNA: TGTGCCAGTAGTAGCAGTTGGGGCAGGGGATACGGTGAGCAGTTCTTC
clone size: NA; J gene: TRBJ1-6; D gene: TRBD1; V gene: TRBV11-3; CDR3 protein: CASSLGQGLRSPLHF; CDR3 DNA: TGTGCCAGCAGCTTAGGACAGGGGCTGCGTTCACCCCTCCACTTT
clone size: NA; J gene: TRBJ2-5; D gene: TRBD2; V gene: TRBV28; CDR3 protein: CASSVAGTSANQETQYF; CDR3 DNA: TGTGCCAGCAGTGTCGCCGGGACTAGCGCGAACCAAGAGACCCAGTACTTC
clone size: NA; J gene: TRBJ2-5; D gene: TRBD2; V gene: TRBV18; CDR3 protein: CASSPRPGGRGETQYF; CDR3 DNA: TGTGCCAGCTCACCACGTCCGGGGGGGCGAGGAGAGACCCAGTACTTC
clone size: NA; J gene: TRBJ1-6; D gene: TRBD1; V gene: TRBV30; CDR3 protein: CAWIRRGQGHSPLHF; CDR3 DNA: TGTGCCTGGATACGAAGGGGACAGGGGCATTCACCCCTCCACTTT
clone size: NA; J gene: TRBJ2-2; D gene: NA; V gene: TRBV11-3; CDR3 protein: CASSLGSPNTGELFF; CDR3 DNA: TGTGCCAGCAGCTTAGGGAGTCCGAACACCGGGGAGCTGTTTTTT
clone size: NA; J gene: TRBJ1-1; D gene: NA; V gene: TRBV6-8; CDR3 protein: CASSHDRNTEAFF; CDR3 DNA: TGTGCCAGCAGCCACGACAGGAACACTGAAGCTTTCTTT
clone size: NA; J gene: TRBJ2-5; D gene: TRBD2; V gene: TRBV11-3; CDR3 protein: CASSGLAGSLETQYF; CDR3 DNA: TGTGCCAGCAGCGGCCTAGCGGGGTCCCTAGAGACCCAGTACTTC
clone size: NA; J gene: TRBJ1-1; D gene: TRBD1; V gene: TRBV6-1; CDR3 protein: CAISEEQGRNTEAFF; CDR3 DNA: TGTGCCATCAGTGAAGAACAGGGGAGGAACACTGAAGCTTTCTTT
clone size: NA; J gene: TRBJ2-7; D gene: NA; V gene: TRBV7-1; CDR3 protein: CASSSLSSDEQYF; CDR3 DNA: TGTGCCAGCAGCTCGCTCTCGTCGGACGAGCAGTACTTC
clone size: NA; J gene: TRBJ1-1; D gene: NA; V gene: TRBV5-1; CDR3 protein: CASSRAGGGGNTEAFF; CDR3 DNA: TGCGCCAGCAGCCGCGCCGGGGGGGGCGGGAACACTGAAGCTTTCTTT
clone size: NA; J gene: TRBJ1-5; D gene: NA; V gene: TRBV5-1; CDR3 protein: CASRRDFGSNQPQHF; CDR3 DNA: TGCGCCAGCAGAAGGGACTTTGGTAGCAATCAGCCCCAGCATTTT
clone size: NA; J gene: TRBJ1-1; D gene: NA; V gene: TRBV14; CDR3 protein: CASSPTESMNTEAFF; CDR3 DNA: TGTGCCAGCAGCCCTACAGAGTCGATGAACACTGAAGCTTTCTTT
clone size: once; J gene: TRBJ1-2; D gene: TRBD1; V gene: TRBV6-8; CDR3 protein: CAIRGQGAVMDYGYTF; CDR3 DNA: TGTGCCATCAGGGGACAGGGGGCCGTAATGGACTATGGCTACACCTTC
clone size: NA; J gene: TRBJ1-2; D gene: NA; V gene: TRBV6-8; CDR3 protein: CASSYEGRGGYTF; CDR3 DNA: TGTGCCAGCAGTTACGAAGGGAGGGGGGGCTACACCTTC